These T cell receptor beta chains were read from a single sample in a study of CD8 T cells in Susac syndrome. TCRdb re-derived calls from the immunoSEQ multiplex PCR reads in MiXCR, one entry per CDR3 protein. The sample lists around 200,000 distinct CDR3 sequences, under 97% occurring once. The specimen sequenced was CD4+ T cells from PBMCs. The receptors originated from a human donor with Susac syndrome. The conserved cysteine and the conserved F or W are not part of the CDR3 here. Rows give clone size only sometimes, using once, few, many, or a class for an expanded clone.

V: TRBV4-2; J: TRBJ2-5; size: .; CDR3: ASSQDFAGGRETQY
V: TRBV27; J: TRBJ1-4; size: .; CDR3: ASSRTRRAEKLF
V: TRBV4-2; J: TRBJ2-5; size: .; CDR3: ASSQEGFSQETQY
V: TRBV27; J: TRBJ2-1; size: .; CDR3: ASSLREANEQF
V: TRBV9; J: TRBJ2-7; size: .; CDR3: ASGQGENYEQY
V: TRBV20-1; J: TRBJ2-1; size: .; CDR3: SARDFTGRNEQF
V: TRBV29-1; J: TRBJ2-7; size: .; CDR3: SVEKAGGLYEQY
V: TRBV10-2; J: TRBJ1-1; size: .; CDR3: ASRLGDEAF
V: TRBV7-2; J: TRBJ2-1; size: .; CDR3: ASSQLAGGPSNEQF
V: TRBV30; J: TRBJ1-5; size: .; CDR3: AWSAGTGVLQHKHQPQH
V: TRBV12-3/TRBV12-4; J: TRBJ1-2; size: .; CDR3: ASSFGQAYGYT
V: TRBV30; J: TRBJ1-2; size: once; CDR3: AWTEVYGYT
V: TRBV20-1; J: TRBJ1-5; size: .; CDR3: SAIIPGGEGTSQPQH
V: TRBV28; J: TRBJ2-5; size: once; CDR3: ASSFTSGGQETQY
V: TRBV12-3/TRBV12-4; J: TRBJ1-1; size: few; CDR3: ASSGPNTEAF
V: TRBV3-1; J: TRBJ1-5; size: .; CDR3: ASSQVDDNQPQH
V: TRBV9; J: TRBJ2-7; size: once; CDR3: ASSVGGSGGKQY
V: TRBV30; J: TRBJ1-1; size: once; CDR3: AWSALGGTEAF
V: TRBV30; J: TRBJ2-7; size: .; CDR3: AWSEGQVREQY
V: TRBV20-1; J: TRBJ1-1; size: .; CDR3: SARDPGQEAEAF
V: TRBV4-1; J: TRBJ2-3; size: once; CDR3: ASSHAGPGQNTQY
V: TRBV20-1; J: TRBJ1-1; size: once; CDR3: SAILPRGGRETAF
V: TRBV28; J: TRBJ1-2; size: .; CDR3: ASSLPDGYGYT
V: TRBV14; J: TRBJ2-3; size: .; CDR3: ASSPRSVITDTQY
V: TRBV11-2; J: TRBJ2-7; size: .; CDR3: ASSPDSNYEQY
V: TRBV5-1; J: TRBJ2-5; size: once; CDR3: ASSLSRQGKETQY
V: TRBV4-1; J: TRBJ2-1; size: .; CDR3: ASSQPGGPTGRQNEQF
V: TRBV7-6; J: TRBJ2-2; size: .; CDR3: ASSSRTGGNTGELF
V: TRBV7-2; J: TRBJ1-2; size: .; CDR3: ATSLGPHENGYT
V: TRBV29-1; J: TRBJ2-3; size: .; CDR3: SVELSTDTQY
V: TRBV5-6; J: TRBJ1-1; size: .; CDR3: ASSSGDRGPEAF
V: TRBV11-2; J: TRBJ2-7; size: .; CDR3: ASSLESGSEQY
V: TRBV20-1; J: TRBJ2-5; size: .; CDR3: SARVPQKETQY
V: TRBV28; J: TRBJ2-7; size: .; CDR3: ASSLSRRGEQY
V: TRBV2; J: TRBJ1-2; size: once; CDR3: ASSGDSNYGYT
V: TRBV6-5; J: TRBJ2-3; size: .; CDR3: ASKDRHDTQY
V: TRBV15; J: TRBJ2-1; size: .; CDR3: ATSRDASGAREF
V: TRBV5-1; J: TRBJ2-2; size: .; CDR3: ASSLRSNTGELF
V: TRBV27; J: TRBJ2-7; size: .; CDR3: ASSLSRGSPYEQY
V: TRBV15; J: TRBJ2-1; size: .; CDR3: ATSSRLAGAGEQF
V: TRBV27; J: TRBJ1-2; size: .; CDR3: ASSLSPGLPGQGAEGYT
V: TRBV5-4; J: TRBJ2-3; size: .; CDR3: ASSRDFRATDTQY
V: TRBV4-3; J: TRBJ2-1; size: .; CDR3: ASSSNWGAGKWQF
V: TRBV5-4; J: TRBJ2-1; size: .; CDR3: ASSTSGTSGWDEQF